The text below deals with one TCR beta chain. The germline V gene has CDR1 MNHNY and CDR2 SVGAGI (reference sequence). With 6 bases removed from V and 1 base from J, the gap between germline ends came to 13 bases. The CDR3 extends over 14 amino acids. The data were obtained in a study of blood T cell repertoires in COVID-19. Assay used: immunoSEQ multiplex PCR; TCRdb lists only in-frame clones, some missing. Of approximately 300,000 clones listed, about 90% are singletons. Sequencing was carried out using peripheral blood. This chain connects TRBV6-6 to TRBJ2-7, with D possibly matching TRBD2 (6 bases). The sequence derives from a man aged 18 to 35 who had recovered from COVID-19. The CDR3 nucleotides read TGTGCCAGCAGACTTTTGGAGGGGTCCTACGAGCAGTACTTC. This sequence encodes CASRLLEGSYEQYF.